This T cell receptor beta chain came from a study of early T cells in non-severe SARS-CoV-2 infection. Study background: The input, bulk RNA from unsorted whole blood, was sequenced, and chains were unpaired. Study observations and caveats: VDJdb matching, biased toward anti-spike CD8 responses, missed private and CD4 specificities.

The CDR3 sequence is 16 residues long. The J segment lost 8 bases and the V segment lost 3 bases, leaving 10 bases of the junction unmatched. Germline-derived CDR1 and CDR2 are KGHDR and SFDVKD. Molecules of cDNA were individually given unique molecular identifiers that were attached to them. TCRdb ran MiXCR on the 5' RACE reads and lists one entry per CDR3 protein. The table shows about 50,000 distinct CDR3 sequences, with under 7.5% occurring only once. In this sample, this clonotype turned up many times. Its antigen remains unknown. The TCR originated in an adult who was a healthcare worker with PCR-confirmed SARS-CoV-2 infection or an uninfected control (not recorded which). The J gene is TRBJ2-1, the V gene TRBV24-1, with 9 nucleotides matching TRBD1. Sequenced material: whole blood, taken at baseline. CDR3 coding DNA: TGTGCCACCAGTGATCGCGGGACAGGGAAGGTCGATGAGCAGTTCTTC. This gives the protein CATSDRGTGKVDEQFF.